This TCR beta chain originates from a study of post-analysis software for immune sequencing data. General study results and limits: Multiple sclerosis patients showed significantly lower normalized Chao1 diversity than controls did. Elevated frequency relative to controls characterized several TRBV segments in patients, TRBV5-6, TRBV5-1 and TRBV20-1 among them.

Prepared libraries of TCR beta cDNA carried unique molecular identifiers. In TCRdb, the PCR reads were re-called with MiXCR into one record per CDR3 protein. The table has approximately 460,000 distinct CDR3 sequences, around 40% seen once; the top ten hold roughly an eighth. The length of the CDR3 is 15 residues. Germline loops: CDR1 MNHNS, CDR2 SASEGT. With V trimmed by 1 base and J by 7 bases, 6 bases remained unmatched. Concerning this clonotype itself: Its antigen remains unidentified.

The source material was blood. This chain connects TRBV6-1 to TRBJ2-7; 11 positions match TRBD1. This TCR was recovered from a girl aged 10-17 years with multiple sclerosis. The CDR3 sequence: CASSEGTGGYNEQYF. CDR3 DNA sequence: TGTGCCAGCAGTGAAGGGACAGGGGGCTACAATGAGCAGTACTTC.